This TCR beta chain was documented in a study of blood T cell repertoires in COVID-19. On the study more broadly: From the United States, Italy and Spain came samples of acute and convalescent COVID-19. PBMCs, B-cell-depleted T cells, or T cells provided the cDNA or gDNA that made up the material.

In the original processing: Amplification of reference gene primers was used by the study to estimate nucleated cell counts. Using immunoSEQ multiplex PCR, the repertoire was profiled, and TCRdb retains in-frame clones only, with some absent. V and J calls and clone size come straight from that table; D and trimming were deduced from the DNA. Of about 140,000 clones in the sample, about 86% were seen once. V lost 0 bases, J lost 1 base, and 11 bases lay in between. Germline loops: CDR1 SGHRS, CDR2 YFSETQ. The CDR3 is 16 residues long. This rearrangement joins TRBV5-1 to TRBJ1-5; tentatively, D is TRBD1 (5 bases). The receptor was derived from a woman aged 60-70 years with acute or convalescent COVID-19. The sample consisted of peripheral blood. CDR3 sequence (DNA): TGCGCCAGCAGCTTGGGTACGGGGGGAAGCAATCAGCCCCAGCATTTT. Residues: CASSLGTGGSNQPQHF.